This is a list of T cell receptor beta chains from one sample in a study of human T cells and chemical hapten exposure. TCRdb recomputed calls from the RACE reads with MiXCR, one row per CDR3 protein. The sample carries 40,000 to 45,000 distinct CDR3 sequences, around 9.3% recorded once. The sample here was whole blood, taken in connection with sensitization to the hapten diphenylcyclopropenone (DPC). All receptors derive from a middle-aged woman with alopecia areata. Some clones in this sample may be carry-over from other donors' samples. The conserved cysteine and the conserved F or W are not part of the CDR3 here.

v_gene	j_gene	CDR3aa
TRBV30	TRBJ1-6	AWESSYNSPLH
TRBV6-4	TRBJ1-2	ASSRDRGFGYT
TRBV7-9	TRBJ1-1	ASRGNTEAF
TRBV6-4	TRBJ1-5	ASSDSPGRQPQH
TRBV5-1	TRBJ1-1	ASSLPRGGSTEAF
TRBV3-1	TRBJ2-3	ASSQPPRGPRGTDTQY
TRBV7-2	TRBJ2-5	ASSPQQETQY
TRBV3-1	TRBJ2-1	ASSQVGPHEQF
TRBV27	TRBJ1-5	ASSLGTGGYQPQH
TRBV12-3/TRBV12-4	TRBJ1-1	ASSLVTGERNTEAF
TRBV9	TRBJ2-3	ASSLGTVSTDTQY
TRBV12-3/TRBV12-4	TRBJ1-5	ASSFTGARSNQPQH
TRBV11-2	TRBJ2-7	ASSSIGSRAGFEQY
TRBV25-1	TRBJ1-1	ASSAAAANAF
TRBV7-2	TRBJ2-5	ASSLNGDSQETQY
TRBV6-1	TRBJ2-2	ASSNGQGSGELF
TRBV3-1	TRBJ2-5	ASSQLGETQY
TRBV29-1	TRBJ2-1	SVDTSGGQYNEQF
TRBV7-9	TRBJ1-1	ASSITFDAEAF
TRBV12-3/TRBV12-4	TRBJ1-5	ASSLGGRGNQPQH
TRBV6-6	TRBJ2-1	ASSYGAGPMNEQF
TRBV11-1	TRBJ2-3	ASKGGIQVADTQY
TRBV4-2	TRBJ1-6	ASSQDQGAGNSPLH
TRBV12-3/TRBV12-4	TRBJ2-3	ASSFSGLSTDTQY
TRBV20-1	TRBJ2-5	SARGPGLAGPQETQY
TRBV2	TRBJ2-7	ASSLSYEQY
TRBV4-1	TRBJ2-1	ASSQEGEQF
TRBV5-6	TRBJ2-4	ASSRTGINIQY
TRBV7-9	TRBJ2-1	ASSRRDRADVEQF
TRBV7-9	TRBJ1-6	ASSLGPGRWSPLH
TRBV7-9	TRBJ2-7	ASSLDGYYEQY
TRBV7-2	TRBJ2-3	ASSLALAGRDTQY
TRBV30	TRBJ2-5	AWSDNFQETQY
TRBV18	TRBJ2-7	ASSPTGTGDGEQY
TRBV9	TRBJ1-2	ASSGTGAGYT
TRBV18	TRBJ2-7	ASSPRGTVIYEQY
TRBV12-3/TRBV12-4	TRBJ2-7	ASSSWGQGGHEQY
TRBV12-3/TRBV12-4	TRBJ1-5	ASTSRAGTQPQH
TRBV29-1	TRBJ1-1	SGENTEAF
TRBV5-1	TRBJ2-5	ASRGEMYQETQY
TRBV15	TRBJ1-1	ATSRYGEASTNTEAF
TRBV7-9	TRBJ1-2	ASSLSGTEYGYT
TRBV11-1	TRBJ1-2	ASSRATGRINYGYT
TRBV30	TRBJ2-5	AWTPTGGLQKTQY
TRBV9	TRBJ2-3	ASSDTRADTQY
TRBV30	TRBJ1-4	AWSDYGEKLF
TRBV11-2	TRBJ1-5	ASSQDPGQPQH
TRBV7-8	TRBJ2-3	ASTDGSFTTDTQY
TRBV18	TRBJ1-1	ASSQFPGQGVEAF